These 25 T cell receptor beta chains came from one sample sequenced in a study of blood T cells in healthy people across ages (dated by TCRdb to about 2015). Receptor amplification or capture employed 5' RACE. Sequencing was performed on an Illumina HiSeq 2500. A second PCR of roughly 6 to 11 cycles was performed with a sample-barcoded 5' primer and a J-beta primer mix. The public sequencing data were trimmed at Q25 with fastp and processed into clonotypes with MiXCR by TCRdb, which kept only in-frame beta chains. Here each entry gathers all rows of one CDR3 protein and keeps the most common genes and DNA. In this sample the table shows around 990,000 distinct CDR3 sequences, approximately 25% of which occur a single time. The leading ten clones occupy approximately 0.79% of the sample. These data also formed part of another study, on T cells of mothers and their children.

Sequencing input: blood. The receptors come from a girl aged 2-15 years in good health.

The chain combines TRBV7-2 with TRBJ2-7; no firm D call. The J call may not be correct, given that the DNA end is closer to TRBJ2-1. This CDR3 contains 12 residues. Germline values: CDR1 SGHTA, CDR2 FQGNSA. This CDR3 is CASKGAETEQFF. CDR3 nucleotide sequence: TGTGCCTCCAAGGGTGCGGAAACTGAGCAGTTCTTC.

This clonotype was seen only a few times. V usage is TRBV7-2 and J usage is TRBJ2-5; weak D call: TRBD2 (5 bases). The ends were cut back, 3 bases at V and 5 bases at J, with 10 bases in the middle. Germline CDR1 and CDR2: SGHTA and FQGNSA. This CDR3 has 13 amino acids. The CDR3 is CASSFGLRETQYF. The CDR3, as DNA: TGTGCCAGCAGCTTCGGACTCCGGGAGACCCAGTACTTC.

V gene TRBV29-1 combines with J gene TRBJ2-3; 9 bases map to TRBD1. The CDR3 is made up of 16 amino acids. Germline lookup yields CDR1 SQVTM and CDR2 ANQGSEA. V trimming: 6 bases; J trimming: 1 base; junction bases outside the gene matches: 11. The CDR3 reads CSVEMGGQGGTDTQYF. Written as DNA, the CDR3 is TGCAGCGTGGAGATGGGGGGACAGGGTGGCACAGATACGCAGTATTTT.

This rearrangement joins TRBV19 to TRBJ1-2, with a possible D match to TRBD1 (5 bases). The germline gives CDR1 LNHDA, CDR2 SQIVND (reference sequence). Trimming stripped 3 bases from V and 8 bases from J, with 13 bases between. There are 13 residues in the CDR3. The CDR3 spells CASSIRGWGGYTF. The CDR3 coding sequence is TGTGCCAGTAGTATTAGAGGCTGGGGGGGCTACACCTTC.

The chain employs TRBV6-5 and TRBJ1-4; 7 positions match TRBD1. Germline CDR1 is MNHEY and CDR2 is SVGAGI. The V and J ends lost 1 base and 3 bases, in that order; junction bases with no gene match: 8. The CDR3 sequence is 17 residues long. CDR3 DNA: TGTGCCAGCAGTTACTTATATGCGACAGGGCCTAATGAAAAACTGTTTTTT. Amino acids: CASSYLYATGPNEKLFF.

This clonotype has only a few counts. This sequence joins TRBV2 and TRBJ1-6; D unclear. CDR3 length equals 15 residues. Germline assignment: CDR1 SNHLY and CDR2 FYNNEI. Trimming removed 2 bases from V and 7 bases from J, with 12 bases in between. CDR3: CASSELLGPNSPLHF. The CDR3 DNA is TGTGCCAGCAGTGAACTGCTAGGGCCAAATTCACCCCTCCACTTT.

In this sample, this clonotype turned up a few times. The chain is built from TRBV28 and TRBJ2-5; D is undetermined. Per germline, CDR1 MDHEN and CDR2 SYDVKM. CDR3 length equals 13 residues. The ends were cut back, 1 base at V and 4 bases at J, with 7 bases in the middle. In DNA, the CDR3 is TGTGCCAGCAGTTTATCCGTGAGAGAGACCCAGTACTTC. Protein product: CASSLSVRETQYF.

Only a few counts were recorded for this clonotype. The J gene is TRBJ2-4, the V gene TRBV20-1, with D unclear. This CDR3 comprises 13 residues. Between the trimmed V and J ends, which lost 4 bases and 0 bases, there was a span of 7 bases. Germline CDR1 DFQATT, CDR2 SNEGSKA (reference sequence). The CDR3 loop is CSAITLAKNIQYF. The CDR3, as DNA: TGCAGTGCTATTACATTAGCCAAAAACATTCAGTACTTC.

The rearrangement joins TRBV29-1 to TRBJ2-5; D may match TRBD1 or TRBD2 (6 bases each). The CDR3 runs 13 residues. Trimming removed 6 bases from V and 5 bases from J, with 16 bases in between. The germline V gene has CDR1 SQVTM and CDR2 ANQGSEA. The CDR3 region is CSVSTGGGETQYF. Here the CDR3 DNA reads TGCAGCGTGTCGACAGGCGGAGGGGAGACCCAGTACTTC. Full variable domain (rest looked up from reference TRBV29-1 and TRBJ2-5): SAVISQKPSRDICQRGTSLTIQCQVDSQVTMMFWYRQQPGQSLTLIATANQGSEATYESGFVIDKFPISRPNLTFSTLTVSNMSPEDSSIYLCSVSTGGGETQYFGPGTRLLVL.

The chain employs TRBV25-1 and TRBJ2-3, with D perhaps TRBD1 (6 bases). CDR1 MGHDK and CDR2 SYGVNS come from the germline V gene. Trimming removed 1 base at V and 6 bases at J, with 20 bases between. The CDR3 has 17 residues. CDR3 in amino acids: CASSEFTTGPRGDTQYF. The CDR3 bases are TGTGCCAGCAGTGAATTTACGACAGGCCCCCGCGGGGATACGCAGTATTTT.

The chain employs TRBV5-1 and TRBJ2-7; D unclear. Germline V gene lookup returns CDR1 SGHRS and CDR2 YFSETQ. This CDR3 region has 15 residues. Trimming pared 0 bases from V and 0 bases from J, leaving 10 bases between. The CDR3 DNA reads TGCGCCAGCAGCTTGGCCATCGAGTACTCCTACGAGCAGTACTTC. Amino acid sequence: CASSLAIEYSYEQYF. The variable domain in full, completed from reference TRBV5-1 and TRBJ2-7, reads KAGVTQTPRYLIKTRGQQVTLSCSPISGHRSVSWYQQTPGQGLQFLFEYFSETQRNKGNFPGRFSGRQFSNSRSEMNVSTLELGDSALYLCASSLAIEYSYEQYFGPGTRLTVT.

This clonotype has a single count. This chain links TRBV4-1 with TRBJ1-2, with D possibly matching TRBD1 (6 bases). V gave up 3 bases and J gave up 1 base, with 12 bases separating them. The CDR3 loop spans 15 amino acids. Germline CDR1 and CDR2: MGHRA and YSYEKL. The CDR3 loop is CASSHTDSINYGYTF. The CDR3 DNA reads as TGCGCCAGCAGCCATACGGACAGTATTAACTATGGCTACACCTTC.

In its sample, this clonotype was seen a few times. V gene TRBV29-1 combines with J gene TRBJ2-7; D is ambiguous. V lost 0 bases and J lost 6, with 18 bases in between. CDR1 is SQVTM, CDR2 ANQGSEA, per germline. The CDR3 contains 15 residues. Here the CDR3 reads CSVEDETLLLGEQYF. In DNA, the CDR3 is TGCAGCGTTGAAGATGAAACTCTCCTGCTTGGCGAGCAGTACTTC.

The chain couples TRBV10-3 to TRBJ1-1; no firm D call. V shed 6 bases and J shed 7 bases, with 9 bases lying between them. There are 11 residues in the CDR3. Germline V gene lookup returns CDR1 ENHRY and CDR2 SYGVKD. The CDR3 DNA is TGTGCCATCAGGACGGGAGTTGAAGCTTTCTTT. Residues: CAIRTGVEAFF.

In DNA, the CDR3 is TGCAGTGCTAGAGGGGAGCCTAGCGGTGCCCAAGAGACCCAGTACTTC. This encodes CSARGEPSGAQETQYF. The chain employs TRBV20-1 and TRBJ2-5; 7 bases are a match to TRBD2. The trim removed 1 base at V and 1 base at J, leaving 9 bases unmatched. CDR1 DFQATT and CDR2 SNEGSKA come from the germline V gene (reference sequence). This CDR3 has 16 residues.

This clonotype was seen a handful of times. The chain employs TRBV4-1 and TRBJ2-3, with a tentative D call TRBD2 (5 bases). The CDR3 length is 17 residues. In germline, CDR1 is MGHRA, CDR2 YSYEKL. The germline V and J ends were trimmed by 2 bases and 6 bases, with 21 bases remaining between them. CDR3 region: CASSQHLAKDGMDTQYF. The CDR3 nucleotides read TGCGCCAGCAGCCAACACCTAGCCAAGGACGGGATGGATACGCAGTATTTT.

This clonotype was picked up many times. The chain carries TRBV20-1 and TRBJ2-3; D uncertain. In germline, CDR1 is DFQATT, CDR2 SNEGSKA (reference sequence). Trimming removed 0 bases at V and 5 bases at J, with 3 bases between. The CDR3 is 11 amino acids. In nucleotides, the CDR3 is TGCAGTGCTAGAGAAGTAGATACGCAGTATTTT. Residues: CSAREVDTQYF.

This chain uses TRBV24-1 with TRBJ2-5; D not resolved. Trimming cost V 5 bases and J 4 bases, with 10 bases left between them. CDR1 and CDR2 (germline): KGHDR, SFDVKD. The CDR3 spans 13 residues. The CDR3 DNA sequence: TGTGCCACCAGTGCAGCTGCCCTAGAGACCCAGTACTTC. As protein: CATSAAALETQYF.

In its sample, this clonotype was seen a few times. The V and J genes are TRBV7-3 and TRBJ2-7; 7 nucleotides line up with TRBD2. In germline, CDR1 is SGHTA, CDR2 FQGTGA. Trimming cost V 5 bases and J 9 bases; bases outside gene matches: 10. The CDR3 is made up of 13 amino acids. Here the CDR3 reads CASSPGTKLWQYF. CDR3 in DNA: TGTGCCAGCAGCCCCGGGACTAAGCTATGGCAGTACTTC.

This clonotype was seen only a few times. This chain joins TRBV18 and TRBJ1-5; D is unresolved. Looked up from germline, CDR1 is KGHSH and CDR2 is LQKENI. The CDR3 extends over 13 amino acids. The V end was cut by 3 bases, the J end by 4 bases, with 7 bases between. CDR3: CASSPDANQPQHF. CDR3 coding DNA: TGTGCCAGCTCACCGGACGCAAATCAGCCCCAGCATTTT.

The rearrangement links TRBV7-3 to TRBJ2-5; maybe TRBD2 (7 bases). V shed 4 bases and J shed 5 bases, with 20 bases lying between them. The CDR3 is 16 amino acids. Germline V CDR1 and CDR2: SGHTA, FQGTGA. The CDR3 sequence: CASSSGVGGREETQYF. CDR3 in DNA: TGTGCCAGCAGCTCGGGGGTCGGGGGGCGAGAGGAGACCCAGTACTTC.

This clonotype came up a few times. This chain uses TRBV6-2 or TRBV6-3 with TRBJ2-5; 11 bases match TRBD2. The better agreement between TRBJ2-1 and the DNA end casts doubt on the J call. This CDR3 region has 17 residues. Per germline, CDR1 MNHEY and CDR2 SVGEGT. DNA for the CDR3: TGTGCCAGCAGCAACACCCGACTAGCGGGGACTCACAATGAGCAGTTCTTC. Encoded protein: CASSNTRLAGTHNEQFF.

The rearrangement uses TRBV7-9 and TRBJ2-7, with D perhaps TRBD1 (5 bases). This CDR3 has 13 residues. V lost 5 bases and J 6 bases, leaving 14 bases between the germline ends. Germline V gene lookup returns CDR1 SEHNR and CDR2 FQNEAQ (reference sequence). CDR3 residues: CASSQIDSAEQYF. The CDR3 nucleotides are TGTGCCAGCAGCCAGATTGACAGCGCCGAGCAGTACTTC.

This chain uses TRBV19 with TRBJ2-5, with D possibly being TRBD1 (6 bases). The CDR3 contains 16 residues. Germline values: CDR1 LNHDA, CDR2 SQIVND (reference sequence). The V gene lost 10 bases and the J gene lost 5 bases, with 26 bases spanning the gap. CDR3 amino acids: CATSGQYSTVGETQYF. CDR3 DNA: TGTGCCACCTCGGGACAATACAGCACAGTTGGGGAGACCCAGTACTTC.

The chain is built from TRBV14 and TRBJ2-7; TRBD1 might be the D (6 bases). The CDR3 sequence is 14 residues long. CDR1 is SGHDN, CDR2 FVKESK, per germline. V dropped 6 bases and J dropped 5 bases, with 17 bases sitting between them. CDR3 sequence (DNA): TGTGCCAGCAGTCCCACAGGGTTGGTCGACGAGCAGTACTTC. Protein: CASSPTGLVDEQYF.